This T cell receptor beta chain originates from a study of shared clonotypes between healthy human individuals. Only one count was recorded for this clone. Generated by immunoSEQ multiplex PCR, the TCRdb table keeps only in-frame clones and is missing some. This sample has around 240,000 clones, with over 60% found just once. V lost 0 bases and J lost 7, with 15 bases in between. This CDR3 contains 15 residues. Germline V gives CDR1 SGHDN, CDR2 FVKESK. The rearrangement joins TRBV14 to TRBJ2-5; a possible D gene is TRBD1 (5 bases). The origin of this receptor is a man younger than 40 in good health. Sequenced material: memory CD4+ T cells sorted from blood. The subset here: CD45RA-negative fraction. CDR3 region: CASSQDPVVRGTQYF. The CDR3 DNA reads as TGTGCCAGCAGCCAAGATCCGGTAGTAAGGGGGACCCAGTACTTC.